This entry features one T cell receptor beta chain sequence. Antigen specificity is unknown. Template switching by 5'RACE produced TCR cDNA, adding a universal primer site and UMIs. One entry per CDR3 protein results from TCRdb running MiXCR on the 5' RACE reads. In the table there are 300,000 to 400,000 distinct CDR3 sequences, roughly 8.7% of which are singletons. This specimen belongs to a study of T cells after yellow fever vaccination. The overall study: Libraries from low-cell-number fractions were prepared with the SMART-Seq v4 Ultra Low Input RNA kit.

Findings of the study overall: When the response was secondary, it was weaker but reached its peak faster, day 5 versus 15.

The CDR3 covers 17 residues. Germline V gene sequence: CDR1 MNHEY, CDR2 SVGEGT. Between the trimmed V and J ends, which lost 6 bases and 6 bases, there was a span of 24 bases. The TCR originated in a man in his late teens or twenties who received the YFV17D yellow fever vaccine. Here the sequenced sample was PBMCs, taken on the day of the first yellow fever vaccination. The chain combines TRBV6-2 or TRBV6-3 with TRBJ1-5; tentative D call: TRBD1 (5 bases). CDR3 sequence: CASSFTRDPMRIQPQHF. CDR3 nucleotide sequence: TGTGCCAGCAGCTTTACAAGGGACCCGATGAGAATTCAGCCCCAGCATTTT.